The present T cell receptor beta chain was sequenced within a study of regulatory T cells in long-lasting Graves disease. Study conclusions and caveats: Among persistent patients, a larger number of public clonotypes were shared (about 3,000) than among newly diagnosed patients (under 1,000).

Time point noted: persistent/refractory GD, antithyroid drugs over 5 years with positive TRAb. There was RNA extracted from PBMCs, and the TCR library was made from it. This clonotype has at least ten counts. Its antigen remains unidentified. Assembly of TCR beta libraries relied on iRepertoire HTBI primers together with Arm-PCR of CDR3 regions. Using its own MiXCR run on the multiplex PCR reads, TCRdb lists one record per CDR3 protein. The data hold around 460,000 distinct CDR3 sequences, with approximately 22% observed a single time. The starting material was peripheral blood mononuclear cells (PBMCs), obtained when the disease was refractory, from a patient treated with antithyroid drugs. The origin of this receptor is a female donor with Graves disease.

Written as DNA, the CDR3 is TGCAGTGCTAGAGATGAATGGGGGGTCGAGTACACCTTC. This sequence encodes CSARDEWGVEYTF. V usage is TRBV20-1 and J usage is TRBJ1-2, with D tentatively TRBD1 (5 bases). The CDR3 contains 13 residues. V gave up 0 bases and J gave up 11 bases, with 16 bases separating them. CDR1 is DFQATT and CDR2 is SNEGSKA in the germline V gene (reference sequence).